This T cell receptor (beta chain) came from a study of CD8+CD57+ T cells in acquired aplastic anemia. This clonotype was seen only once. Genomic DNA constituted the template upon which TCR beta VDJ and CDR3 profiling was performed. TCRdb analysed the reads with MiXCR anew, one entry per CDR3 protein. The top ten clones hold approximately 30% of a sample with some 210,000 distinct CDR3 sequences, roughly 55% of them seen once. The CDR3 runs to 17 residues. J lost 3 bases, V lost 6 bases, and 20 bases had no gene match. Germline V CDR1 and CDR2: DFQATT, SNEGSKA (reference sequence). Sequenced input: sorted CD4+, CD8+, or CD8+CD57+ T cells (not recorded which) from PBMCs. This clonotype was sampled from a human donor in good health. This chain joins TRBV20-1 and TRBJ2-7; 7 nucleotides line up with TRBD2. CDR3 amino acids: CSATPGRGQLHFYEQYF. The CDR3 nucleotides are TGCAGTGCCACACCAGGGAGGGGTCAATTGCATTTCTACGAGCAGTACTTC.